A single sample is the source of the 16 T cell receptor beta chains below, sequenced in a study of pediatric ulcerative colitis. TCRdb's copy holds only in-frame clones and misses some; the assay was immunoSEQ multiplex PCR. The sample gives around 20,000 clones, roughly 80% of which show up once; around 7% is in the top ten. One to two pinch biopsies were taken from the rectum during colonoscopy. The material sequenced was gut tissue. Source of these receptors: a boy under 18 with moderate ulcerative colitis.

The chain employs TRBV11-2 and TRBJ1-2; weak D call: TRBD1 (5 bases). V lost 6 bases and J 4 bases, leaving 12 bases between the germline ends. The CDR3 loop spans 13 amino acids. The V gene's germline CDR1 is SGHAT and CDR2 FQNNGV. DNA of the CDR3: TGTGCCAGCAGTCATGGGGGGGGCTATGGCTACACCTTC. As protein: CASSHGGGYGYTF.

The chain links TRBV7-8 to TRBJ2-7; 9 bases line up with TRBD2. V dropped 1 base and J dropped 12; count of bases not matched to a gene: 7. Germline values: CDR1 SGHVS, CDR2 FQNEAQ. CDR3 length: 13 residues. CDR3 nucleotide sequence: TGTGCCAGCAGCTTAGGTGATAGCGGGAGTCCGTACTTC. It translates to CASSLGDSGSPYF.

This sequence joins TRBV7-7 and TRBJ2-7; TRBD1 matches at 7 bases. V was pared by 4 bases and J by 3 bases, with 9 bases of the junction left unmatched. The CDR3 spans 15 residues. CDR1 and CDR2 (germline): SSHAT, FNYEAQ (reference sequence). CDR3: CASSSRQGPGYEQYF. CDR3 sequence (DNA): TGTGCCAGCAGCTCTAGACAGGGTCCTGGCTACGAGCAGTACTTC.

This chain links TRBV30 with TRBJ1-5, with D perhaps matching TRBD1 (5 bases). With 2 bases removed from V and 5 bases from J, the gap between germline ends came to 16 bases. The CDR3 is made up of 15 amino acids. The germline V gene encodes CDR1 GTSNPN and CDR2 SVGIG (reference sequence). The DNA of the CDR3 is TGTGCCTGGAGTCCACAGATGGGGGGTGATCAGCCCCAGCATTTT. Translating gives CAWSPQMGGDQPQHF.

Remarks on this clone: Other DNA sequences in this specimen translate into the identical CDR3. Here the CDR3 reads CASRGRGTAEQYF. For the CDR3, the DNA is TGTGCCAGCAGAGGGCGGGGCACGGCCGAGCAGTACTTC. V gene TRBV19 combines with J gene TRBJ2-7, with D possibly TRBD2 on 6 matching bases. Germline values: CDR1 LNHDA, CDR2 SQIVND (reference sequence). This CDR3 has 13 residues. V gave up 9 bases and J gave up 6 bases, with 18 bases separating them.

The chain carries TRBV9 and TRBJ1-6; 7 bases map to TRBD1. This CDR3 has 16 amino acids. V lost 4 bases to trimming and J lost 8 bases; unmatched junction nucleotides: 12. Germline V gene lookup returns CDR1 SGDLS and CDR2 YYNGEE. In DNA, the CDR3 is TGTGCCAGCAGCACCTCGACAGGGATAGAGGATTCACCCCTCCACTTT. It encodes CASSTSTGIEDSPLHF.

The rearrangement links TRBV7-9 to TRBJ1-6; D ambiguous. Between the trimmed V and J ends, which lost 5 bases and 7 bases, there was a span of 15 bases. CDR3 length: 15 amino acids. Germline CDR1 is SEHNR and CDR2 is FQNEAQ (reference sequence). CDR3 DNA: TGTGCCAGCAGCCCATTAGGGCAGCTAAATTCACCCCTCCACTTT. Protein: CASSPLGQLNSPLHF.

This clone was seen more than once but under ten times. The J gene is TRBJ1-2, the V gene TRBV2; D is ambiguous. Germline V gives CDR1 SNHLY, CDR2 FYNNEI. V lost 5 bases to trimming and J lost 4 bases, with 14 bases between them. This CDR3 is built from 14 residues. The CDR3 nucleotides read TGTGCCAGCAGTCCGCGAGCGACGGCCTATGGCTACACCTTC. Encoded protein: CASSPRATAYGYTF.

This clone was found once. The chain joins TRBV9 to TRBJ1-3; 9 positions match TRBD1. The length of the CDR3 is 17 residues. The V segment lost 0 bases and the J segment 9 bases; nucleotides outside the gene matches: 13. Germline loops: CDR1 SGDLS, CDR2 YYNGEE. CDR3 amino acids: CASSVGGTGFLSGTIYF. In nucleotides, the CDR3 is TGTGCCAGCAGCGTAGGTGGGACAGGGTTTCTATCTGGCACCATATATTTT.

The rearrangement joins TRBV7-9 to TRBJ2-1; D may be TRBD1 (6 bases). The germline CDR1 and CDR2 sequences are SEHNR and FQNEAQ (reference sequence). V lost 3 bases to trimming and J lost 0 bases, with 9 bases between them. There are 15 residues in the CDR3. In nucleotides, the CDR3 is TGTGCCAGCAGCTTGACAGGCCCCTCCTACAATGAGCAGTTCTTC. This gives the protein CASSLTGPSYNEQFF.

V gene TRBV5-4 combines with J gene TRBJ2-7; 12 bases fit TRBD1. Losses at the gene ends were 7 bases for V and 8 bases for J; bases not matched to a gene: 13. Germline V gene sequence: CDR1 SGHNT, CDR2 YYREEE (reference sequence). The CDR3 consists of 15 residues. The CDR3 region has the DNA TGTGCCAGCCGTAAAGCGGGGACAGGGGGCAGAAAGCAGTACTTC. It codes for CASRKAGTGGRKQYF.

This clone showed up just a few times. The gene calls are TRBV5-4 and TRBJ2-1; TRBD1 aligns across 7 bases. The CDR3 is 13 amino acids. The V gene's germline CDR1 is SGHNT and CDR2 YYREEE (reference sequence). The V and J ends lost 5 bases and 5 bases, in that order; junction bases with no gene match: 4. CDR3 residues: CASRWDSHNEQFF. CDR3 DNA sequence: TGTGCCAGCAGATGGGACAGCCACAATGAGCAGTTCTTC.

The chain joins TRBV5-1 to TRBJ2-5; no clear D gene. Germline V gene sequence: CDR1 SGHRS, CDR2 YFSETQ. CDR3 size: 13 residues. V lost 4 bases, J lost 3 bases, and 10 bases lay in between. The CDR3 sequence is CASSPRAEETQYF. In DNA, the CDR3 is TGCGCCAGCAGCCCCCGGGCCGAAGAGACCCAGTACTTC.

The chain joins TRBV5-1 to TRBJ1-1; no clear D gene. V was cut by 0 bases and J by 1 base, with 7 bases left in between. In germline, CDR1 is SGHRS, CDR2 YFSETQ. The CDR3 is 14 residues long. The CDR3 sequence: CASSLESPNTEAFF. The DNA of the CDR3 is TGCGCCAGCAGCTTGGAAAGTCCGAACACTGAAGCTTTCTTT.

The chain recombines TRBV4-1 with TRBJ1-1, with 8 bases fitting TRBD1. The V segment lost 4 bases and the J segment 1 base; nucleotides outside the gene matches: 5. Germline assignment: CDR1 MGHRA and CDR2 YSYEKL. This CDR3 contains 15 residues. DNA for the CDR3: TGCGCCAGCAGCCCACGGACAGGGCCGAACACTGAAGCTTTCTTT. It yields the protein CASSPRTGPNTEAFF.

The chain recombines TRBV11-2 with TRBJ2-1, with 15 nucleotides matching TRBD2. Looked up from germline, CDR1 is SGHAT and CDR2 is FQNNGV. The CDR3 runs 17 residues. J gave up 6 bases and V 4 bases, and 7 bases lay outside the gene matches. The CDR3 nucleotides are TGTGCCAGCAGCTCTGGGACTAGCGGGGGGCTGGGCAATGAGCAGTTCTTC. Amino acids: CASSSGTSGGLGNEQFF.